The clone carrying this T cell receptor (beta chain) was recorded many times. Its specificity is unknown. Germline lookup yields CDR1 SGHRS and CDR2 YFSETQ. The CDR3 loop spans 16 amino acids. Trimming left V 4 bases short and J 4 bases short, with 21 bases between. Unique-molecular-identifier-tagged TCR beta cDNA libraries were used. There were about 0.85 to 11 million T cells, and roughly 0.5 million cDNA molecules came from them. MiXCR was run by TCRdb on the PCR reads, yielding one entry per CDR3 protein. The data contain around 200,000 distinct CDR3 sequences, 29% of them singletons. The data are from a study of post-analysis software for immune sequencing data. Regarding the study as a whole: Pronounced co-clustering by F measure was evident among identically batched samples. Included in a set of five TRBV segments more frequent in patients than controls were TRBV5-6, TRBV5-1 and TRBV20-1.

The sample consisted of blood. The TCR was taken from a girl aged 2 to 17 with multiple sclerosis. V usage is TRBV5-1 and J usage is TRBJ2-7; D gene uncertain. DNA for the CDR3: TGCGCCAGCAGCCAACTTCAGGTGGGATACAGTTACGAGCAGTACTTC. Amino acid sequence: CASSQLQVGYSYEQYF.